This TCR beta chain was profiled in a study of cytomegalovirus exposure and HLA in healthy donors. Study-wide results and caveats: The classifier, whose performance was assessed in both the original and validation cohorts, reportedly diagnosed cytomegalovirus status with high specificity and sensitivity. Most subjects' HLA-A and HLA-B alleles were reportedly predicted from TCR beta sequences. On later analysis, the bulk of CMV-associated TCR beta chains appeared to be HLA-restricted.

In the case of this clone: The antigen is unknown.

Germline values: CDR1 MGHRA, CDR2 YSYEKL. The trim removed 1 base at V and 4 bases at J, leaving 9 bases unmatched. The CDR3 totals 16 residues. Nominally healthy donors provided the samples, though records likely missed some immune exposures. Primers for the PCR totalled 60 Vbeta and 13 Jbeta. The method was immunoSEQ multiplex PCR; TCRdb's version includes in-frame clones alone and lacks a portion of them. In the table there are 95,000 to 150,000 clones, about two thirds of which are singletons. The J gene is TRBJ2-5, the V gene TRBV4-1, with 7 bases lining up with TRBD1. This TCR was recovered from a man aged 25 to 40 in good health and CMV-seronegative. Material: PBMCs. CDR3 in amino acids: CASSQGRGQTAETQYF. The CDR3 nucleotides are TGCGCCAGCAGCCAAGGAAGGGGACAGACAGCAGAGACCCAGTACTTC.